These 27 T cell receptor beta chains came from one sample sequenced in a study of T cells in Graves' hyperthyroidism and ophthalmopathy. Researchers amplified the TCR beta CDR3 regions from RNA transcripts. First-round RT-PCR targeting the TCR CDR3 was performed with the HTBI primer set. MiXCR, applied by TCRdb to the multiplex PCR reads, yields one record per CDR3 protein. This sample carries 530,000 or so distinct CDR3 sequences, 46% of them seen once, and the ten largest clones take about 8%. The sequencing input was peripheral blood or thyroid tissue (not recorded which). These receptors were obtained from a woman between 18 and 30 years old with Graves' hyperthyroidism.

As regards this clonotype: Given a much more abundant clone one base away, this may be a read error. The J gene is TRBJ2-5, the V gene TRBV7-2; 13 nucleotides match TRBD2. CDR3 length: 17 residues. With 5 bases clipped from V and 5 bases from J, the junction kept 11 bases outside the gene matches. Germline CDR1 reads SGHTA; CDR2 reads FQGNSA. The CDR3 region is CASSVVPGLAGSETQYF. The CDR3 nucleotides read TGTGCCAGCAGCGTAGTACCGGGACTAGCGGGATCGGAGACCCAGTACTTC.

V is TRBV5-1 and J is TRBJ2-5, with D possibly being TRBD1 (6 bases). CDR1 SGHRS and CDR2 YFSETQ come from the germline V gene. The CDR3 has 16 residues. V shed 4 bases and J shed 1 base, with 17 bases lying between them. This CDR3 reads CASSGGLLGPQETQYF. The DNA for the CDR3 is TGCGCCAGCAGCGGGGGCCTCCTAGGTCCCCAAGAGACCCAGTACTTC.

This clonotype occurred many times. CDR3 bases: TGTGCCAGCAGCCGTACTACGACAGAACCCTACGAGCAGTACTTC. It codes for CASSRTTTEPYEQYF. J is TRBJ2-7 and V is TRBV7-8; TRBD1 might be the D (5 bases). The V end lost 5 bases, the J end lost 2 bases, and 16 bases lay between the germline ends. Germline V gene lookup returns CDR1 SGHVS and CDR2 FQNEAQ. There are 15 residues in the CDR3.

This clonotype has ten or more counts. V usage is TRBV12-5 and J usage is TRBJ2-7; TRBD1 agrees at 7 bases. This CDR3 region has 15 residues. Germline loops: CDR1 LGHNT, CDR2 FRNRAP. The V segment lost 6 bases and the J segment 3 bases; nucleotides outside the gene matches: 11. The CDR3 DNA reads as TGTGCTAGTGGAGACCCGGGACAGATAGACTACGAGCAGTACTTC. Its protein product is CASGDPGQIDYEQYF. Using reference TRBV12-5 and TRBJ2-7 for the parts outside the CDR3, the full variable domain is DARVTQTPRHKVTEMGQEVTMRCQPILGHNTVFWYRQTMMQGLELLAYFRNRAPLDDSGMPKDRFSAEMPDATLATLKIQPSEPRDSAVYFCASGDPGQIDYEQYFGPGTRLTVT.

This clonotype was detected ten times or more. V and J are TRBV4-3 and TRBJ1-6; D is uncertain. The CDR3 sequence is 17 residues long. Trimming removed 0 bases at V and 5 bases at J, with 14 bases between. From germline, CDR1 is LGHNA and CDR2 YSLEER. The CDR3 region has the DNA TGCGCCAGCAGCCAAGATCAAGGACGCTTACATAATTCACCCCTCCACTTT. Translated: CASSQDQGRLHNSPLHF.

This clonotype was seen at least ten times. The CDR3 DNA reads TGTGCCAGCCGGGACAGGACCAACACCGGGGAGCTGTTTTTT. This encodes CASRDRTNTGELFF. The rearrangement links TRBV9 to TRBJ2-2; 8 nucleotides match TRBD1. J was trimmed by 2 bases and V by 7 bases; bases with no gene match: 4. The CDR3 spans 14 residues. From germline, CDR1 is SGDLS and CDR2 YYNGEE.

The V and J genes are TRBV6-2 or TRBV6-3 and TRBJ1-1; D unresolved. The CDR3 runs to 16 residues. Trimming cost V 7 bases and J 0 bases, with 18 bases left between them. From germline, CDR1 is MNHEY and CDR2 SVGEGT. The CDR3 protein is CASTSTKKPMNTEAFF. The CDR3 coding sequence is TGTGCCAGCACGTCCACCAAGAAGCCCATGAACACTGAAGCTTTCTTT.

The rearrangement links TRBV7-8 to TRBJ1-5; D is perhaps TRBD1 (6 bases). This CDR3 has 18 residues. From germline, CDR1 is SGHVS and CDR2 FQNEAQ. With 6 bases removed from V and 1 base from J, the gap between germline ends came to 22 bases. This chain's CDR3 is CASSYSGHIPGSNQPQHF. As DNA, the CDR3 is TGTGCCAGCAGTTACTCGGGACATATTCCCGGGAGCAATCAGCCCCAGCATTTT.

This clonotype was recorded a few times. The chain carries TRBV18 and TRBJ2-7; 9 bases agree with TRBD1. Trimming at V came to 1 base and at J to 7 bases, leaving 11 bases not matched to a gene. The CDR3 is 16 residues long. Germline CDR1 KGHSH, CDR2 LQKENI. In DNA form, the CDR3 reads TGTGCCAGCTCACCACGGGGGTCACAGGGGGCGGAGGAGCAGTACTTC. It specifies CASSPRGSQGAEEQYF.

CDR3 residues: CASSAGAVNYGYTF. CDR3 DNA sequence: TGTGCCAGCAGTGCCGGGGCAGTTAACTATGGCTACACCTTC. This chain joins TRBV12-3 or TRBV12-4 and TRBJ1-2, with D possibly matching TRBD1 (5 bases). The CDR3 runs to 14 residues. Trimming took 5 bases from V and 1 from J, leaving 11 bases between them.

V is TRBV20-1 and J is TRBJ2-5; the D gene is possibly TRBD2 (6 bases). The V end was cut by 0 bases, the J end by 2 bases, with 10 bases between. CDR3 length equals 14 residues. CDR1 is DFQATT and CDR2 is SNEGSKA in the germline V gene (reference sequence). The CDR3 bases are TGCAGTGCTAGAGATCTAGGGAGGCAAGAGACCCAGTACTTC. Residues: CSARDLGRQETQYF.

This sequence joins TRBV19 and TRBJ2-2; tentative D call: TRBD1 (6 bases). CDR1 LNHDA and CDR2 SQIVND come from the germline V gene (reference sequence). CDR3 length: 13 residues. Trimming cost V 5 bases and J 6 bases, with 10 bases left between them. For the CDR3, the DNA is TGTGCCAGTAGTCCCCGACAGGCCGGGGAGCTGTTTTTT. Protein sequence: CASSPRQAGELFF.

This clonotype was seen at least ten times. The chain combines TRBV20-1 with TRBJ2-7, with 12 bases aligning to TRBD2. The V gene's germline CDR1 is DFQATT and CDR2 SNEGSKA (reference sequence). V lost 6 bases and J lost 5; bases outside the gene matches: 11. The CDR3 extends over 15 amino acids. The CDR3 here is CSATKSSGRGNEQYF. The CDR3 DNA reads as TGCAGTGCCACAAAATCTAGCGGGAGGGGCAACGAGCAGTACTTC.

This clonotype was counted many times. The genes are TRBV4-3 and TRBJ1-2; perhaps TRBD1 as D (6 bases). Germline CDR1 LGHNA, CDR2 YSLEER. V lost 3 bases, J lost 4 bases, and 15 bases lay in between. This CDR3 is 15 amino acids long. CDR3 residues: CASSQGARTFYGYTF. For the CDR3, the DNA is TGCGCCAGCAGCCAGGGGGCTCGGACCTTCTATGGCTACACCTTC.

The table lists this clonotype with many counts. V is TRBV29-1 and J is TRBJ1-4; D is undetermined. Per the germline V gene, CDR1 is SQVTM and CDR2 is ANQGSEA. V was clipped by 3 bases and J by 7 bases, with 12 bases between them. The CDR3 extends over 13 amino acids. CDR3 protein: CSVEYGRPEKLFF. CDR3 nucleotides: TGCAGCGTTGAGTACGGGCGACCTGAAAAACTGTTTTTT.

A remark on this clonotype: A junction boundary mismatches the germline segment, possibly from a read error. The V call is TRBV6-5, the J call TRBJ2-5, with D uncertain. This CDR3 comprises 13 residues. Germline lookup yields CDR1 MNHEY and CDR2 SVGAGI. CDR3 bases: TGTGCCAGCAGCAGGACGGGCCAAGAGGCCCAGTACTTC. Translation gives CASSRTGQEAQYF.

The chain recombines TRBV24-1 with TRBJ2-5; D gene ambiguous. CDR3 length equals 14 residues. Germline V gene sequence: CDR1 KGHDR, CDR2 SFDVKD. The germline V and J ends were trimmed by 2 bases and 3 bases, with 9 bases remaining between them. Written as DNA, the CDR3 is TGTGCCACCAGTGATTCCTTGACGAAAGAGACCCAGTACTTC. Residues: CATSDSLTKETQYF.

This rearrangement joins TRBV10-3 to TRBJ2-7; TRBD2 matches 9 bases. V shed 1 base, J shed 3 bases, and the junction held 7 bases outside the gene matches. CDR1 is ENHRY and CDR2 is SYGVKD in the germline V gene. The CDR3 contains 16 residues. The DNA of the CDR3 is TGTGCCATCAGTGAGTTAGCGGGGGACTTTAGCTACGAGCAGTACTTC. As protein: CAISELAGDFSYEQYF.

About this clonotype itself: This sequence may be a read error, since a much larger clone differs from it by one base. The chain combines TRBV5-5 with TRBJ1-2; D uncertain. The CDR3 spans 13 residues. CDR1 SGHKS and CDR2 YYEKEE come from the germline V gene (reference sequence). This CDR3 reads CACSLVDNYGYTF. The CDR3 DNA reads TGTGCCTGCAGCTTGGTCGATAACTATGGCTACACCTTC.

The CDR3 protein is CASSGGGTDEKLFF. In nucleotides, the CDR3 is TGTGCCAGCAGTGGGGGAGGGACAGATGAAAAACTGTTTTTT. V usage is TRBV2 and J usage is TRBJ1-4, with TRBD1 matching 7 bases. Germline V lookup: CDR1 SNHLY, CDR2 FYNNEI. The V gene end was trimmed by 4 bases and the J gene end by 6 bases; junction bases not matched to a gene: 5. The CDR3 extends over 14 amino acids. Complete variable domain (other parts from reference TRBV2 and TRBJ1-4): EPEVTQTPSHQVTQMGQEVILRCVPISNHLYFYWYRQILGQKVEFLVSFYNNEISEKSEIFDDQFSVERPDGSNFTLKIRSTKLEDSAMYFCASSGGGTDEKLFFGSGTQLSVL.

This clonotype has ten or more counts. The rearrangement joins TRBV19 to TRBJ2-6; tentative D call: TRBD1 (5 bases). Per germline, CDR1 LNHDA and CDR2 SQIVND (reference sequence). Trimming cost V 4 bases and J 1 base, with 8 bases left between them. The CDR3 consists of 15 residues. The CDR3 protein is CASSTSGSGANVLTF. The CDR3 nucleotides are TGTGCCAGTAGTACATCAGGGTCTGGGGCCAACGTCCTGACTTTC.

This clonotype was observed a single time. The rearrangement uses TRBV19 and TRBJ2-6, with D possibly TRBD2 on 5 matching bases. V was shortened by 5 bases and J by 0 bases, with 20 bases between the two germline ends. Per germline, CDR1 LNHDA and CDR2 SQIVND (reference sequence). The CDR3 has 19 residues. CDR3 amino acids: CASSRPGGRSFSGANVLTF. The CDR3 DNA reads as TGTGCCAGTAGTCGGCCAGGAGGACGTTCGTTCTCTGGGGCCAACGTCCTGACTTTC.

This clonotype was recorded at least ten times. The V gene is TRBV6-1, the J gene TRBJ2-7; 10 bases fit TRBD2. V lost 7 bases and J lost 3; bases outside the gene matches: 6. CDR3 length: 14 amino acids. The germline gives CDR1 MNHNS, CDR2 SASEGT. CDR3: CASTAGTSDYEQYF. The CDR3 DNA reads as TGTGCCAGCACAGCCGGGACTAGCGACTACGAGCAGTACTTC.

Many counts were recorded for this clonotype. The chain has TRBV14 and TRBJ1-6; the D is unclear. Deletions cut 4 bases from V and 7 bases from J, with 17 bases between. CDR1 and CDR2 from the germline V gene are SGHDN and FVKESK. The CDR3 loop spans 16 amino acids. The CDR3 DNA reads as TGTGCCAGCAGCCGCCTATTAAGGCCTATGAATTCACCCCTCCACTTT. Translation gives CASSRLLRPMNSPLHF.

The table lists this clonotype with a count of one. The rearrangement joins TRBV24-1 to TRBJ1-2, with 8 bases aligning to TRBD1. Germline loops: CDR1 KGHDR, CDR2 SFDVKD. V shed 3 bases, J shed 2 bases, and the junction held 10 bases outside the gene matches. The CDR3 has 17 amino acids. Here the CDR3 reads CATSDRRPDRDNYGYTF. CDR3 nucleotides: TGTGCCACCAGTGATCGACGGCCGGACAGGGACAACTATGGCTACACCTTC.

The CDR3 here is CASSYDNTDTQYF. The CDR3 nucleotides read TGTGCCAGCAGTTACGACAACACAGATACGCAGTATTTT. The chain recombines TRBV2 with TRBJ2-3, with D uncertain. CDR1 is SNHLY, CDR2 FYNNEI, per germline. V lost 5 bases and J lost 2, with 8 bases in between. This CDR3 comprises 13 residues.

The genes are TRBV7-6 and TRBJ2-5; 8 nucleotides agree with TRBD1. CDR1 and CDR2 from the germline V gene are SGHVS and FNYEAQ. Unmatched junction bases numbered 7, after V lost 5 bases and J lost 2 bases. This CDR3 contains 15 residues. Here the CDR3 reads CASSPGQAGQETQYF. Written as DNA, the CDR3 is TGTGCCAGCAGCCCGGGACAGGCAGGGCAAGAGACCCAGTACTTC.